This T cell receptor (beta chain) was documented in a study of T-cell reconstitution after alpha-beta-depleted transplantation in children. V gave up 1 base and J gave up 6 bases, with 19 bases separating them. The CDR3 has 17 amino acids. CDR1 and CDR2 from the germline V gene are MNHEY and SVGAGI. Unique molecular identifiers were incorporated during preparation of the TCRbeta library. Each CDR3 protein gets one entry after TCRdb re-called the PCR reads with MiXCR. The sample consists of around 250,000 distinct CDR3 sequences, more than 8% of them appearing once. Sequenced material: PBMCs from the stem cell graft donor, taken from the stem cell graft. V gene TRBV6-5 combines with J gene TRBJ2-1; perhaps TRBD1 as D (6 bases). The TCR sequence derives from a human donor who donated a stem cell graft to a child with SCID. In DNA form, the CDR3 reads TGTGCCAGCAGTTACTTGGGACAAGGGCTTTTTGGCAATGAGCAGTTCTTC. Its protein is CASSYLGQGLFGNEQFF.